The next 11 T cell receptor beta chains were all read from a single sample in a study (dated by TCRdb to the mid-2010s). Library method: RT-PCR. Reads for this sample came from an Illumina MiSeq. TCRdb applied fastp at Q25 and MiXCR to the public reads, then kept only in-frame beta chains. Every CDR3 protein is listed once, alongside the most common genes and DNA of its rows. The sample table contains about 680,000 distinct CDR3 sequences; only one count was recorded for about 14% of them. Clones ranked in the top ten supply 3.6% of the sample. Sample: memory CD4+ T cells from blood. Every receptor here comes from a female donor in good health, serving as a healthy control.

This clonotype occurred a few times. V usage is TRBV29-1 and J usage is TRBJ1-1, with 8 positions matching TRBD1. CDR3 length equals 11 residues. Germline V CDR1 and CDR2: SQVTM, ANQGSEA. Unmatched junction bases numbered 2, after V lost 6 bases and J lost 5 bases. CDR3 DNA: TGCAGCGTGAGACAGGGGACTGAAGCTTTCTTT. It is translated as CSVRQGTEAFF.

This clonotype was seen a few times. V gene TRBV7-3 combines with J gene TRBJ2-7, with D perhaps TRBD1 or TRBD2 (5 bases each). The V end lost 5 bases, the J end lost 4 bases, and 15 bases lay between the germline ends. CDR3 size: 14 residues. Germline CDR1 and CDR2: SGHTA and FQGTGA. CDR3 protein: CASSPGTRAYEQYF. The DNA of the CDR3 is TGTGCCAGCAGCCCTGGGACGAGGGCGTACGAGCAGTACTTC.

The rearrangement uses TRBV9 and TRBJ2-2, with D unresolved. The ends were cut back, 0 bases at V and 7 bases at J, with 10 bases in the middle. Looked up from germline, CDR1 is SGDLS and CDR2 is YYNGEE. This CDR3 region has 14 residues. The CDR3 DNA sequence: TGTGCCAGCAGCGTAGGACCGTCCCGCGGGGAGCTGTTTTTT. Amino acids: CASSVGPSRGELFF.

This chain joins TRBV9 and TRBJ2-5, with 11 bases aligning to TRBD2. The CDR3 runs to 14 residues. The V gene end was trimmed by 0 bases and the J gene end by 5 bases; junction bases not matched to a gene: 0. The germline V gene encodes CDR1 SGDLS and CDR2 YYNGEE. For the CDR3, the DNA is TGTGCCAGCAGCGTAGCTAGCGGGAGGGAGACCCAGTACTTC. This encodes CASSVASGRETQYF.

This chain connects TRBV7-9 to TRBJ1-2, with D possibly being TRBD1 (5 bases). The CDR3 has 17 residues. The germline V gene has CDR1 SEHNR and CDR2 FQNEAQ (reference sequence). The germline V and J ends were trimmed by 2 bases and 3 bases, with 19 bases remaining between them. Written as DNA, the CDR3 is TGTGCCAGCAGCTTAACCGGGAGGGACCCTGGGTACTATGGCTACACCTTC. It is translated as CASSLTGRDPGYYGYTF.

This clonotype appeared many times. This chain connects TRBV12-3 or TRBV12-4 to TRBJ2-2; 7 positions match TRBD2. V was pared by 3 bases and J by 5 bases, with 6 bases of the junction left unmatched. This CDR3 is built from 15 residues. CDR3 amino acids: CASSLGGTTTGELFF. The CDR3 coding sequence is TGTGCCAGCAGTTTGGGAGGGACTACAACCGGGGAGCTGTTTTTT.

This clonotype was seen a few times. CDR3: CSATDYTEAFF. The CDR3 bases are TGCAGTGCTACCGACTACACTGAAGCTTTCTTT. This rearrangement joins TRBV20-1 to TRBJ1-1; D unresolved. This CDR3 has 11 residues. Trimming pared 4 bases from V and 3 bases from J, leaving 6 bases between. From germline, CDR1 is DFQATT and CDR2 SNEGSKA (reference sequence).

This sequence joins TRBV7-9 and TRBJ1-6; D unresolved. The V and J ends lost 1 base and 7 bases respectively, with 8 bases between them. Germline V gives CDR1 SEHNR, CDR2 FQNEAQ (reference sequence). The CDR3 contains 14 residues. The CDR3 DNA follows: TGTGCCAGCAGCTTAGAAGGGATCAATTCACCCCTCCACTTT. As protein: CASSLEGINSPLHF.

The V and J genes are TRBV20-1 and TRBJ1-5; TRBD1 aligns across 8 bases. V dropped 4 bases and J dropped 2; count of bases not matched to a gene: 7. CDR3 length: 15 residues. CDR1 is DFQATT, CDR2 SNEGSKA, per germline (reference sequence). CDR3 sequence reads: CSAKRTGWGNQPQHF. For the CDR3, the DNA is TGCAGTGCTAAGCGGACAGGGTGGGGCAATCAGCCCCAGCATTTT.

In its sample, this clonotype was seen many times. The CDR3 loop reads CASTPTSGGGETQYF. CDR3 bases: TGTGCCAGCACCCCGACTAGCGGAGGGGGGGAGACCCAGTACTTC. This chain connects TRBV28 to TRBJ2-5, with TRBD2 matching over 9 bases. Germline trimming cut 7 bases from V and 5 bases from J; bases unmatched to any gene: 11. The CDR3 loop spans 15 amino acids. Germline CDR1 and CDR2: MDHEN and SYDVKM.

In this sample, this clonotype turned up a few times. The chain carries TRBV27 and TRBJ2-7; TRBD1 agrees at 10 bases. CDR1 and CDR2 from the germline V gene are MNHEY and SMNVEV (reference sequence). V lost 2 bases to trimming and J lost 8 bases; unmatched junction nucleotides: 9. The CDR3 spans 15 residues. Here the CDR3 reads CASSLNVGTGVKQYF. CDR3 nucleotide sequence: TGTGCCAGCAGTTTAAATGTGGGGACAGGGGTTAAGCAGTACTTC.